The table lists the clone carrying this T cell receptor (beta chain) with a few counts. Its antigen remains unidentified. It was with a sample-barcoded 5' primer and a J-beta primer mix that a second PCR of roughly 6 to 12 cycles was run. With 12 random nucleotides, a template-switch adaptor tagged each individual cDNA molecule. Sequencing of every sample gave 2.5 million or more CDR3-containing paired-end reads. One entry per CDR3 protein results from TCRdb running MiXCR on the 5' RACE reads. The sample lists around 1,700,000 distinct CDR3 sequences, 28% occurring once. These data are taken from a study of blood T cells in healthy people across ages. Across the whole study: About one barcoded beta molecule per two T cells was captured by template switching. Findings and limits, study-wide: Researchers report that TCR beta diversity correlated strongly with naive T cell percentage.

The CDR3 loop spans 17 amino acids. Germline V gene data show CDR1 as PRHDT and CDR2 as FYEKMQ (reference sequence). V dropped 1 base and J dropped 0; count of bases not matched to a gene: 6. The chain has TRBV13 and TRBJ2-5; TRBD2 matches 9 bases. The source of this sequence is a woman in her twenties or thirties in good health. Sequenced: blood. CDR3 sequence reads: CASSLVGPSGDQETQYF. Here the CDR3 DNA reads TGTGCCAGCAGCTTAGTCGGTCCTAGCGGGGACCAAGAGACCCAGTACTTC.